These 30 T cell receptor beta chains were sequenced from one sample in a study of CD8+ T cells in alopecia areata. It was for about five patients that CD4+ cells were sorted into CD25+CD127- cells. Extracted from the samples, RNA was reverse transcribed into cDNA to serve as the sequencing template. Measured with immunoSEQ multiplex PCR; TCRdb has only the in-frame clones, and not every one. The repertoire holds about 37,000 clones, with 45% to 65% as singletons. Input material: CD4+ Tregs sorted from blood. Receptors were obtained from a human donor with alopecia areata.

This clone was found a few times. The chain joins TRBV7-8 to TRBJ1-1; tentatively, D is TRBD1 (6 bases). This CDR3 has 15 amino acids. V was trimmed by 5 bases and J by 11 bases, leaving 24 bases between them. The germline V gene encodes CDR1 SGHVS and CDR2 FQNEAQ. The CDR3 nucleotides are TGTGCCAGCAGCACGGGGGTCAGGTCAGACAGGAGGGCTTTCTTT. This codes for CASSTGVRSDRRAFF.

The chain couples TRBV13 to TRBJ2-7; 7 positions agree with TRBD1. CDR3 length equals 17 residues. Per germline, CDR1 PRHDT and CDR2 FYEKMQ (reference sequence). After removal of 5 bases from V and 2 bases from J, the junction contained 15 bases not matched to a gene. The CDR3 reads CASSDRHRDRNTYEQYF. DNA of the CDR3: TGTGCCAGCAGCGACCGTCACCGGGACAGAAACACCTACGAGCAGTACTTC.

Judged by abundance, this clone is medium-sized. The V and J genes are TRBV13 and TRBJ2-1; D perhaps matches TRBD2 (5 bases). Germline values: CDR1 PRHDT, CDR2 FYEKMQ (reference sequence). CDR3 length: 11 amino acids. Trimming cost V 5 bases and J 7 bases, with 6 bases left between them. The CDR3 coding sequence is TGTGCCAGCAGCCGGAGGAATGAGCAGTTCTTC. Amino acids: CASSRRNEQFF.

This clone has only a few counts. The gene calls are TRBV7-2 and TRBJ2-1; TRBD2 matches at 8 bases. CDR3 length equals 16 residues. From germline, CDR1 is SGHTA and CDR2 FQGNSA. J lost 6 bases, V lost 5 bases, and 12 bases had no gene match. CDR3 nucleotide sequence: TGTGCCAGCAGCGTATTGGGGACTAGGCGGGCCAATGAGCAGTTCTTC. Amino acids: CASSVLGTRRANEQFF.

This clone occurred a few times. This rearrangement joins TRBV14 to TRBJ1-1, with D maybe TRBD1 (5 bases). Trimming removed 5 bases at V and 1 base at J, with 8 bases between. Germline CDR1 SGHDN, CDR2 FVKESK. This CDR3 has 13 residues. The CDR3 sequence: CASSFQGNTEAFF. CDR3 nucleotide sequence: TGTGCCAGCAGCTTTCAGGGGAACACTGAAGCTTTCTTT.

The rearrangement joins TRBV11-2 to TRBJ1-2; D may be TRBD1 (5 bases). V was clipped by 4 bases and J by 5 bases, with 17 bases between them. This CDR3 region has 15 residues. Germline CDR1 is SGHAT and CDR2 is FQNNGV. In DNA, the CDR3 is TGTGCCAGCAGCTCCCAGGGAATACTATATTATGGCTACACCTTC. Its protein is CASSSQGILYYGYTF. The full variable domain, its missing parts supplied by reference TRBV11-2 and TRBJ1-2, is EAGVAQSPRYKIIEKRQSVAFWCNPISGHATLYWYQQILGQGPKLLIQFQNNGVVDDSQLPKDRFSAERLKGVDSTLKIQPAKLEDSAVYLCASSSQGILYYGYTFGSGTRLTVV.

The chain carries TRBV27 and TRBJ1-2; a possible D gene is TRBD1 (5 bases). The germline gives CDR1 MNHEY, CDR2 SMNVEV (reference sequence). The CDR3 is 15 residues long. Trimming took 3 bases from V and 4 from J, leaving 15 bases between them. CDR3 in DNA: TGTGCCAGCAGTTTCTCGTCTGCAGGGACCTATGGCTACACCTTC. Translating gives CASSFSSAGTYGYTF.

In DNA, the CDR3 is TGTGCCATCAGTGGGACACAAGAGACCCAGTACTTC. It yields the protein CAISGTQETQYF. The rearrangement links TRBV10-3 to TRBJ2-5; maybe TRBD1 (5 bases). The CDR3 is 12 residues long. Germline CDR1 reads ENHRY; CDR2 reads SYGVKD. The ends were cut back, 4 bases at V and 2 bases at J, with 5 bases in the middle.

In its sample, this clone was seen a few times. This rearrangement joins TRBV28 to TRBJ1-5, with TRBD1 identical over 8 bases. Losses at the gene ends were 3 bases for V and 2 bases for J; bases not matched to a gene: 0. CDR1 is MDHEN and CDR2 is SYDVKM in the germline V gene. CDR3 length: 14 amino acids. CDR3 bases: TGTGCCAGCAGTTTGACAGGGGGCAATCAGCCCCAGCATTTT. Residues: CASSLTGGNQPQHF.

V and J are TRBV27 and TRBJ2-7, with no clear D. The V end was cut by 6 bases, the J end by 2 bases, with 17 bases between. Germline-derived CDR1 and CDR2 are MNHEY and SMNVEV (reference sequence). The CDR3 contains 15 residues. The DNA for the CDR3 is TGTGCCAGCAGATTAGGCCCGGCAAATCCCTACGAGCAGTACTTC. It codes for CASRLGPANPYEQYF.

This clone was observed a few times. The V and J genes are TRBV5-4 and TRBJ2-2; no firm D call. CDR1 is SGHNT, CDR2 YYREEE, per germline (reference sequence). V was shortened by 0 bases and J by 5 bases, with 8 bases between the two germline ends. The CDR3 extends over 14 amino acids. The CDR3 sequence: CASSLGPRTGELFF. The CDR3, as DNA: TGTGCCAGCAGCTTGGGCCCGAGAACCGGGGAGCTGTTTTTT.

CDR3 residues: CASSLGRPNQPQHF. The CDR3, as DNA: TGTGCCAGCAGCTTAGGGCGGCCCAATCAGCCCCAGCATTTT. The V gene is TRBV5-5, the J gene TRBJ1-5, with D hard to call. Germline V CDR1 and CDR2: SGHKS, YYEKEE (reference sequence). CDR3 length: 14 residues. V was pared by 2 bases and J by 3 bases, with 9 bases between.

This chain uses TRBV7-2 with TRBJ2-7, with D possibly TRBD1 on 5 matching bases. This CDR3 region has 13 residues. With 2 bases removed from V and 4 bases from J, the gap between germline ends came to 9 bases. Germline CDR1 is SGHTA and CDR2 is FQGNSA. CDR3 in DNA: TGTGCCAGCAGCTTAACCAGGGTGTACGAGCAGTACTTC. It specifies CASSLTRVYEQYF. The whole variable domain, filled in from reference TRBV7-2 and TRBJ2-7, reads GAGVSQSPSNKVTEKGKDVELRCDPISGHTALYWYRQSLGQGLEFLIYFQGNSAPDKSGLPSDRFSAERTGGSVSTLTIQRTQQEDSAVYLCASSLTRVYEQYFGPGTRLTVT.

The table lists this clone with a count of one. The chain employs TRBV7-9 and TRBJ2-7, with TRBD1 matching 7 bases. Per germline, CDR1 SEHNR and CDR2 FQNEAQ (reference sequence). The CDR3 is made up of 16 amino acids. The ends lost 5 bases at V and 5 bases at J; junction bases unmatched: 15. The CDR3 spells CASSPRVGRGSNEQYF. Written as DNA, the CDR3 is TGTGCCAGCAGCCCTAGGGTAGGCAGGGGGTCAAACGAGCAGTACTTC.

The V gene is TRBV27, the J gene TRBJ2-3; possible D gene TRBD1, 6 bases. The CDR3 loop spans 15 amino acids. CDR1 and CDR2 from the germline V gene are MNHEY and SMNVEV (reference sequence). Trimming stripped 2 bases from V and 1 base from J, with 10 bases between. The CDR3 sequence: CASSLRNRGTDTQYF. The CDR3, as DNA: TGTGCCAGCAGTTTAAGGAACAGGGGCACAGATACGCAGTATTTT.

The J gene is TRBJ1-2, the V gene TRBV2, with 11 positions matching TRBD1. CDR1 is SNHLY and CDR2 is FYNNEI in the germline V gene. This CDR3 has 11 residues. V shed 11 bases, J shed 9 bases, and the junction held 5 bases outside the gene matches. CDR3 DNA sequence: TGTGCCGAGAGGACAGGGGGCAGCTACACCTTC. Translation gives CAERTGGSYTF. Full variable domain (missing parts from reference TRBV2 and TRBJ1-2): EPEVTQTPSHQVTQMGQEVILRCVPISNHLYFYWYRQILGQKVEFLVSFYNNEISEKSEIFDDQFSVERPDGSNFTLKIRSTKLEDSAMYFCAERTGGSYTFGSGTRLTVV.

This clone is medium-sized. In nucleotides, the CDR3 is TGTGCCAGCAGCTCAGGGGTTGGCTACACCTTC. Its protein product is CASSSGVGYTF. This chain connects TRBV7-2 to TRBJ1-2; D is perhaps TRBD1 (6 bases). The CDR3 is 11 amino acids. Looked up from germline, CDR1 is SGHTA and CDR2 is FQGNSA. V was clipped by 4 bases and J by 7 bases, with 7 bases between them. The full variable domain, in which reference TRBV7-2 and TRBJ1-2 provide the parts outside the CDR3, is GAGVSQSPSNKVTEKGKDVELRCDPISGHTALYWYRQSLGQGLEFLIYFQGNSAPDKSGLPSDRFSAERTGGSVSTLTIQRTQQEDSAVYLCASSSGVGYTFGSGTRLTVV.

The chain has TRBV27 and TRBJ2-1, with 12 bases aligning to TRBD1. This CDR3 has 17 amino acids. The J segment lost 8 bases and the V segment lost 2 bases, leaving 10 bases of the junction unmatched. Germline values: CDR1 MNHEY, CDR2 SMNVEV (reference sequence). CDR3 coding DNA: TGTGCCAGCAGTTTAAAAATGGGGACAGGGGGCTGGTATGAGCAGTTCTTC. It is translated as CASSLKMGTGGWYEQFF.

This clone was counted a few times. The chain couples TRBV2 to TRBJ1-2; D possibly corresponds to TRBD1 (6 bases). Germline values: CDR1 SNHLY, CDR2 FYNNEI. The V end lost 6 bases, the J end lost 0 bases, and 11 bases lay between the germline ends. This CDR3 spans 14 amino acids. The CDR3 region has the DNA TGTGCCAGCAGAAACTACAGGGCTAACTATGGCTACACCTTC. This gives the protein CASRNYRANYGYTF.

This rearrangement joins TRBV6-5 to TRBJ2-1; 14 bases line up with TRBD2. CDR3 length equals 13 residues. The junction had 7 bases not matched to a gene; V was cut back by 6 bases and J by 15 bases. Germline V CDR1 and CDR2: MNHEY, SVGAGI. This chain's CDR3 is CASSSGLAGAWFF. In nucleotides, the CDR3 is TGTGCCAGCAGCTCGGGACTAGCGGGGGCCTGGTTCTTC.

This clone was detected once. The CDR3 loop reads CASSLGTGGDGQYF. CDR3 nucleotide sequence: TGCGCCAGCAGCCTAGGGACAGGGGGCGACGGGCAGTACTTC. This chain connects TRBV5-1 to TRBJ2-7; 12 bases fit TRBD1. The V gene's germline CDR1 is SGHRS and CDR2 YFSETQ. This CDR3 has 14 amino acids. V trimming: 4 bases; J trimming: 9 bases; junction bases outside the gene matches: 8.

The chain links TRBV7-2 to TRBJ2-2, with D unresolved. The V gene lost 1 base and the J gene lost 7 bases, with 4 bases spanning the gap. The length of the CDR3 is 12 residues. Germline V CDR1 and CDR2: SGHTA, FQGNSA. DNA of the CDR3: TGTGCCAGCAGCTTAGACCTCGGGGAGCTGTTTTTT. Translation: CASSLDLGELFF.

The CDR3 protein is CASSERQGEQYF. CDR3 nucleotide sequence: TGTGCCAGCAGTGAAAGACAGGGCGAGCAGTACTTC. V is TRBV6-1 and J is TRBJ2-7, with 7 bases aligning to TRBD1. J was trimmed by 6 bases and V by 2 bases; bases with no gene match: 1. This CDR3 spans 12 amino acids. Germline CDR1 and CDR2: MNHNS and SASEGT.

For the CDR3, the DNA is TGTGCCAGCAGTTATTTCGGGACTTCCTACAATGAGCAGTTCTTC. Translating it yields CASSYFGTSYNEQFF. The chain links TRBV27 to TRBJ2-1, with TRBD2 as a possible D gene (6 bases). Trimming removed 4 bases at V and 1 base at J, with 11 bases between. CDR1 is MNHEY and CDR2 is SMNVEV in the germline V gene (reference sequence). The CDR3 extends over 15 amino acids.

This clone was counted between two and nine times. CDR3: CSVEDSRQPLSGANVLTF. DNA for the CDR3: TGCAGCGTTGAAGATTCGAGACAGCCACTCTCTGGGGCCAACGTCCTGACTTTC. The rearrangement joins TRBV29-1 to TRBJ2-6, with D perhaps matching TRBD1 (5 bases). Germline V gene sequence: CDR1 SQVTM, CDR2 ANQGSEA. The CDR3 is 18 amino acids. The V and J ends lost 0 bases and 0 bases respectively, with 15 bases between them.

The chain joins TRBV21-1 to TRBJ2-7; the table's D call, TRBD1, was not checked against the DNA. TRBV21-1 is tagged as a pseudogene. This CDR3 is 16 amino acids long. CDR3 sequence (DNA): TGTGCCAGCAGCATAGCGTATGACAGGGGTTCCTACGAGCAGTACTTC. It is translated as CASSIAYDRGSYEQYF.

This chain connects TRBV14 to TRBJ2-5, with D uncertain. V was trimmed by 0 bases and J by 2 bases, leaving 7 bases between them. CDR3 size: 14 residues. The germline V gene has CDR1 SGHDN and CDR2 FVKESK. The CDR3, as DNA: TGTGCCAGCAGCCAAGATCGGTGGCAAGAGACCCAGTACTTC. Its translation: CASSQDRWQETQYF.

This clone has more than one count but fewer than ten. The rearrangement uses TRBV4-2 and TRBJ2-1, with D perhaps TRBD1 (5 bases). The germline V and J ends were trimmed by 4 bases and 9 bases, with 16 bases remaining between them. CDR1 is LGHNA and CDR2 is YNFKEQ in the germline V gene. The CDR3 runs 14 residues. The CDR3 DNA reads TGTGCCAGCAGCCCTTACCCAGGGATCGGTGAGCAGTTCTTC. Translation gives CASSPYPGIGEQFF.

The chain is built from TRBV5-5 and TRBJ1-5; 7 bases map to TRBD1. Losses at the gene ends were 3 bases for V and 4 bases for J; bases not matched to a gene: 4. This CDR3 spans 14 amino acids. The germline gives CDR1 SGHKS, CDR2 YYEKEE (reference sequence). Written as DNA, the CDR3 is TGTGCCAGCAGCTGGTCAGGGGGGAATCAGCCCCAGCATTTT. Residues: CASSWSGGNQPQHF.

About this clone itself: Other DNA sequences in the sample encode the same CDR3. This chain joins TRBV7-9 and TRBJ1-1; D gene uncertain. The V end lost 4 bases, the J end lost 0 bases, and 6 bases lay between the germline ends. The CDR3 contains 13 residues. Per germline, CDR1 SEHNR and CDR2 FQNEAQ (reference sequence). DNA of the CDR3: TGTGCCAGCAGCTCAGAGATGAACACTGAAGCTTTCTTT. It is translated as CASSSEMNTEAFF.